This passage covers 25 T cell receptor beta chains from one sample sequenced in a study of T cells in Graves' hyperthyroidism and ophthalmopathy. There were TCR beta CDR3 regions amplified from RNA transcripts. Researchers ran a first-round RT-PCR on the TCR CDR3 using the HTBI primer set. TCRdb reanalysed the multiplex PCR reads using MiXCR and keeps one entry per CDR3 protein. The sample has about 500,000 distinct CDR3 sequences, more than 15% seen once. The sample comprised blood. These receptors originate from a woman aged 18-30 years with Graves' ophthalmopathy.

This clonotype was counted many times. The CDR3: CASSIRLAGIQETQYF. The CDR3 DNA sequence: TGTGCCAGCAGTATTCGACTAGCGGGAATCCAAGAGACCCAGTACTTC. V gene TRBV28 combines with J gene TRBJ2-5; TRBD2 matches 11 bases. J lost 1 base, V lost 5 bases, and 6 bases had no gene match. The CDR3 covers 16 residues. Germline CDR1 MDHEN, CDR2 SYDVKM. Full variable domain (missing parts from reference TRBV28 and TRBJ2-5): DVKVTQSSRYLVKRTGEKVFLECVQDMDHENMFWYRQDPGLGLRLIYFSYDVKMKEKGDIPEGYSVSREKKERFSLILESASTNQTSMYLCASSIRLAGIQETQYFGPGTRLLVL.

In its sample, this clonotype was seen a few times. The chain carries TRBV5-6 and TRBJ1-2, with 8 bases fitting TRBD1. V shed 0 bases and J 6 bases; nucleotides not matched to a gene: 7. The CDR3 extends over 15 amino acids. CDR1 is SGHDT and CDR2 is YYEEEE in the germline V gene. CDR3 region: CASSLVETGANGYTF. The DNA of the CDR3 is TGTGCCAGCAGCTTGGTAGAGACAGGGGCCAATGGCTACACCTTC.

This clonotype was found many times. The chain uses TRBV20-1 and TRBJ2-1, with 9 positions matching TRBD2. Germline assignment: CDR1 DFQATT and CDR2 SNEGSKA (reference sequence). V gave up 3 bases and J gave up 4 bases; unmatched junction bases: 7. The CDR3 has 15 amino acids. Here the CDR3 reads CSARAGTSLYNEQFF. CDR3 DNA: TGCAGTGCTAGGGCCGGGACTAGCCTTTACAATGAGCAGTTCTTC.

The CDR3 nucleotides are TGTGCCAGCAGTGAACGTAGCGGGGCTTACAATGAGCAGTTCTTC. Amino acid sequence: CASSERSGAYNEQFF. V gene TRBV6-1 combines with J gene TRBJ2-1, with 8 bases identical to TRBD2. Germline CDR1 MNHNS, CDR2 SASEGT. This CDR3 region has 15 residues. Unmatched junction bases numbered 4, after V lost 2 bases and J lost 4 bases.

This clonotype was picked up many times. The rearrangement joins TRBV5-6 to TRBJ2-1, with D possibly matching TRBD2 (7 bases). The CDR3 runs 13 residues. With 10 bases removed from V and 3 bases from J, the gap between germline ends came to 14 bases. Looked up from germline, CDR1 is SGHDT and CDR2 is YYEEEE. CDR3 sequence (DNA): TGTGCCTCGAGGGAGGGGGGCTACAATGAGCAGTTCTTC. This codes for CASREGGYNEQFF.

This clonotype showed up just a few times. The V gene is TRBV6-1, the J gene TRBJ1-1; D remains unclear. Germline values: CDR1 MNHNS, CDR2 SASEGT. Between the trimmed V and J ends, which lost 5 bases and 5 bases, there was a span of 15 bases. This CDR3 has 14 amino acids. The DNA of the CDR3 is TGTGCCAGCAGTCGGACCTCCAAGGTGACTGAAGCTTTCTTT. Its translation: CASSRTSKVTEAFF.

This clonotype was picked up many times. The gene calls are TRBV30 and TRBJ2-1; the D gene is possibly TRBD1 (5 bases). V dropped 5 bases and J dropped 15 bases, with 14 bases sitting between them. The CDR3 spans 10 residues. Per germline, CDR1 GTSNPN and CDR2 SVGIG (reference sequence). CDR3 region: CAWGLGHLFF. Here the CDR3 DNA reads TGTGCCTGGGGGCTAGGACATCTGTTCTTC.

The table lists this clonotype with a few counts. The chain carries TRBV12-3 or TRBV12-4 and TRBJ1-3; D gene uncertain. This CDR3 region has 15 residues. Trimming took 2 bases from V and 0 from J, leaving 8 bases between them. In nucleotides, the CDR3 is TGTGCCAGCAGTTTATCGTCAGGCTCTGGAAACACCATATATTTT. It translates to CASSLSSGSGNTIYF.

This clonotype was seen ten or more times. This sequence joins TRBV11-2 and TRBJ2-1, with 9 bases that match TRBD2. Germline V CDR1 and CDR2: SGHAT, FQNNGV. J lost 4 bases, V lost 5 bases, and 9 bases had no gene match. This CDR3 region has 16 residues. CDR3 DNA: TGTGCCAGCAGCACAATAGCGGGAGCGGGGTACAATGAGCAGTTCTTC. Its translation: CASSTIAGAGYNEQFF.

The chain uses TRBV6-4 and TRBJ2-2; D tentatively reads TRBD1 or TRBD2 (5 bases each). Trimming cost V 5 bases and J 3 bases, with 10 bases left between them. Germline V gene data show CDR1 as MRHNA and CDR2 as SNTAGT. There are 14 residues in the CDR3. In nucleotides, the CDR3 is TGTGCCAGCAGTACGGGGCGGGACACCGGGGAGCTGTTTTTT. It translates to CASSTGRDTGELFF.

Turning to this clonotype: Being one base from a much bigger clone, this may be a read error. The rearrangement uses TRBV29-1 and TRBJ2-3; TRBD2 agrees at 7 bases. CDR3 length: 14 amino acids. Germline loops: CDR1 SQVTM, CDR2 ANQGSEA. The CDR3 protein is CCVLGGSYADTQYF. For the CDR3, the DNA is TGCTGCGTCCTCGGGGGGAGCTATGCAGATACGCAGTATTTT.

Details on this clonotype: A read error may be the cause here, since a much bigger clone is one base away. This chain uses TRBV5-8 with TRBJ1-1; 8 bases line up with TRBD1. The CDR3 has 14 residues. Germline CDR1 SGHTS, CDR2 YDEGEE. The CDR3 coding sequence is TGTGCCAGCAGCTTTCACAGGGGGGGGACTGAAGCTTGCTTT. Translated: CASSFHRGGTEACF.

The table lists this clonotype with a few counts. The rearrangement joins TRBV14 to TRBJ2-2; D might be TRBD1 or TRBD2, each matching 5 bases. The ends were cut back, 4 bases at V and 0 bases at J, with 18 bases in the middle. Germline assignment: CDR1 SGHDN and CDR2 FVKESK. The length of the CDR3 is 18 residues. The CDR3 protein is CASSRTSHRTANTGELFF. CDR3 DNA: TGTGCCAGCAGCCGGACTTCACACAGGACGGCGAACACCGGGGAGCTGTTTTTT.

The sample holds many counts of this clonotype. The V and J genes are TRBV20-1 and TRBJ1-2; tentative D call: TRBD1 (5 bases). Germline-derived CDR1 and CDR2 are DFQATT and SNEGSKA (reference sequence). This CDR3 has 14 amino acids. V lost 0 bases to trimming and J lost 7 bases, with 15 bases between them. CDR3 residues: CSARDVQGASGYTF. DNA for the CDR3: TGCAGTGCTAGAGATGTACAAGGGGCCAGTGGCTACACCTTC.

Many counts were recorded for this clonotype. The CDR3 sequence: CATSGGEYGYTF. The CDR3 DNA is TGTGCCACCAGTGGGGGCGAGTATGGCTACACCTTC. J is TRBJ1-2 and V is TRBV24-1, with a possible D match to TRBD1 (5 bases). V was shortened by 5 bases and J by 5 bases, with 8 bases between the two germline ends. Germline V lookup: CDR1 KGHDR, CDR2 SFDVKD. The CDR3 runs 12 residues.

The V gene is TRBV6-1, the J gene TRBJ2-7, with D possibly being TRBD1 (5 bases). Germline V gene sequence: CDR1 MNHNS, CDR2 SASEGT. The CDR3 spans 14 residues. The V and J ends lost 6 bases and 0 bases respectively, with 12 bases between them. In DNA, the CDR3 is TGTGCCAGCAGGGACACTCAAAGCTCCTACGAGCAGTACTTC. Its translation is CASRDTQSSYEQYF.

In its sample, this clonotype was seen many times. The chain couples TRBV20-1 to TRBJ2-7; 7 bases agree with TRBD2. Trimming at V came to 0 bases and at J to 5 bases, leaving 1 base not matched to a gene. The CDR3 has 12 residues. Germline V gene data show CDR1 as DFQATT and CDR2 as SNEGSKA (reference sequence). Here the CDR3 reads CSAREGGNEQYF. The CDR3 DNA is TGCAGTGCTAGAGAGGGGGGGAACGAGCAGTACTTC.

This clonotype was recorded many times. The genes are TRBV18 and TRBJ1-2; the D is unclear. V lost 6 bases, J lost 4 bases, and 12 bases lay in between. CDR1 is KGHSH and CDR2 is LQKENI in the germline V gene. There are 13 residues in the CDR3. The CDR3 protein is CASSPTASYGYTF. The CDR3, as DNA: TGTGCCAGCTCGCCCACGGCCTCCTATGGCTACACCTTC. Full variable domain (outside the CDR3, taken from reference TRBV18 and TRBJ1-2): NAGVMQNPRHLVRRRGQEARLRCSPMKGHSHVYWYRQLPEEGLKFMVYLQKENIIDESGMPKERFSAEFPKEGPSILRIQQVVRGDSAAYFCASSPTASYGYTFGSGTRLTVV.

This clonotype was detected a few times. The rearrangement joins TRBV30 to TRBJ2-4; D remains ambiguous. This CDR3 spans 13 amino acids. Germline loops: CDR1 GTSNPN, CDR2 SVGIG (reference sequence). Between the trimmed V and J ends, which lost 3 bases and 4 bases, there was a span of 10 bases. For the CDR3, the DNA is TGTGCCTGGAGGGCCAGGCTAAAAAACATTCAGTACTTC. Protein product: CAWRARLKNIQYF.

This clonotype has only a few counts. The rearrangement uses TRBV10-3 and TRBJ2-1; no firm D call. Germline V gene sequence: CDR1 ENHRY, CDR2 SYGVKD. The CDR3 contains 14 residues. The germline V and J ends were trimmed by 3 bases and 5 bases, with 11 bases remaining between them. In nucleotides, the CDR3 is TGTGCCATCAGTGAATTTAGCTCTGACAATGAGCAGTTCTTC. Encoded protein: CAISEFSSDNEQFF.

This clonotype has a count of ten or more. The chain employs TRBV20-1 and TRBJ1-2; a weak D match, TRBD1 (5 bases). This CDR3 comprises 13 residues. Trimming removed 0 bases from V and 8 bases from J, with 13 bases in between. The germline gives CDR1 DFQATT, CDR2 SNEGSKA (reference sequence). This chain's CDR3 is CSARDATGRGYTF. The CDR3 DNA reads as TGCAGTGCTAGAGACGCCACGGGGCGCGGCTACACCTTC.

There are a few counts of this clonotype. The chain has TRBV6-9 and TRBJ1-1, with D possibly matching TRBD1 (5 bases). The CDR3 length is 18 residues. Germline assignment: CDR1 MNHGY and CDR2 SVAAGI. V was clipped by 4 bases and J by 0 bases, with 21 bases between them. The CDR3 nucleotides are TGTGCCAGCAGTTTTCGACAGCTTCGAGATTCCATGAACACTGAAGCTTTCTTT. Protein product: CASSFRQLRDSMNTEAFF.

This clonotype was counted at least ten times. The chain combines TRBV7-8 with TRBJ2-3, with D perhaps TRBD1 (7 bases). Trimming pared 1 base from V and 0 bases from J, leaving 14 bases between. Germline CDR1 is SGHVS and CDR2 is FQNEAQ. The CDR3 contains 17 residues. CDR3 sequence: CASSLVGGGLSTDTQYF. Here the CDR3 DNA reads TGTGCCAGCAGCTTAGTCGGAGGGGGCCTTAGCACAGATACGCAGTATTTT.

This clonotype has only a few counts. The chain employs TRBV19 and TRBJ1-5; maybe TRBD1 (5 bases). V was shortened by 5 bases and J by 2 bases, with 13 bases between the two germline ends. CDR3 size: 15 residues. Germline CDR1 is LNHDA and CDR2 is SQIVND (reference sequence). CDR3 nucleotide sequence: TGTGCCAGTAGTCCTCAGGGAGAGGGCAATCAGCCCCAGCATTTT. It translates to CASSPQGEGNQPQHF.

This clonotype was seen ten or more times. This chain links TRBV3-1 with TRBJ2-6; 12 nucleotides align to TRBD1. The germline V gene encodes CDR1 LGHDT and CDR2 YNNKEL (reference sequence). CDR3 length: 18 amino acids. V shed 3 bases and J 4 bases; nucleotides not matched to a gene: 7. For the CDR3, the DNA is TGTGCCAGCAGCCACGGGGACAGGGGGCTAGGGGGGGCCAACGTCCTGACTTTC. It translates to CASSHGDRGLGGANVLTF.